This T cell receptor beta chain was obtained from a study of blood T cell repertoires in COVID-19. Study overall: T cells, B-cell-depleted T cells, or PBMCs provided the cDNA or gDNA that served as material.

Sequenced by immunoSEQ multiplex PCR; TCRdb stores in-frame clones only, minus some. The sample contains hundreds of thousands of clones, 85% to 90% of which appear only once. The CDR3 covers 15 residues. The germline V gene encodes CDR1 MNHEY and CDR2 SMNVEV (reference sequence). V shed 4 bases and J 2 bases; nucleotides not matched to a gene: 6. The chain joins TRBV27 to TRBJ2-3, with 7 bases matching TRBD1. Material for sequencing was peripheral blood. The sequence derives from a woman between 50 and 59 years old with COVID-19, enrolled during active disease. CDR3 bases: TGTGCCAGCAGTTCCCCCGGGACAGTCACAGATACGCAGTATTTT. Translating it yields CASSSPGTVTDTQYF.